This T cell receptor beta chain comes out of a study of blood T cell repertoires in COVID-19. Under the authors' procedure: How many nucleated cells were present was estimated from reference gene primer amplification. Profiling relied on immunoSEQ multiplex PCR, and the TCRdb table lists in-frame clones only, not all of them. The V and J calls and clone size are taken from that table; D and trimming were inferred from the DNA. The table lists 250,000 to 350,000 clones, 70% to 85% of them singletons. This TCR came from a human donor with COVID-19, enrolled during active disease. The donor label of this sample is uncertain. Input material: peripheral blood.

CDR3 sequence: CSVVWTGVNQPQHF. The CDR3, as DNA: TGCAGCGTCGTGTGGACAGGCGTCAATCAGCCCCAGCATTTT. The rearrangement uses TRBV29-1 and TRBJ1-5; TRBD1 matches 7 bases. Trimming at V came to 6 bases and at J to 3 bases, leaving 8 bases not matched to a gene. This CDR3 is built from 14 residues. Germline-derived CDR1 and CDR2 are SQVTM and ANQGSEA.